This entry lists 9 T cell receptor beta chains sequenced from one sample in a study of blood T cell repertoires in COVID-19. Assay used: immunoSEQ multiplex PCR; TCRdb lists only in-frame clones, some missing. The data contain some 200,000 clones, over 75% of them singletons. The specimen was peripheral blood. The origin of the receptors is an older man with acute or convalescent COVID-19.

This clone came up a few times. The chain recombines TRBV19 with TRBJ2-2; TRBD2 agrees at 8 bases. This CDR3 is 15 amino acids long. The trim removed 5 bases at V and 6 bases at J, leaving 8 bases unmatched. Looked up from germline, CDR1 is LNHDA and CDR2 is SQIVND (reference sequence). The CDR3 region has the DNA TGTGCCAGTAGTCCGCCTAGCGGGTTCGCCGGGGAGCTGTTTTTT. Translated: CASSPPSGFAGELFF.

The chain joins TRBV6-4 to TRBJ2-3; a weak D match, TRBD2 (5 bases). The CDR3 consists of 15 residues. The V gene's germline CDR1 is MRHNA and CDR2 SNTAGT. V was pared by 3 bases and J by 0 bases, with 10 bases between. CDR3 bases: TGTGCCAGCAGTGAGGGGAGACACAGCACAGATACGCAGTATTTT. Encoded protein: CASSEGRHSTDTQYF.

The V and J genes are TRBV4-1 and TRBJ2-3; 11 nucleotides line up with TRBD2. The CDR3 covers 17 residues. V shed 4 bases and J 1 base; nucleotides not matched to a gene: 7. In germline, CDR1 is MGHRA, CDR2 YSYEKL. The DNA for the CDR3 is TGCGCCAGCAGCCTAACGACTAGCGGGGCCCGCACAGATACGCAGTATTTT. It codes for CASSLTTSGARTDTQYF.

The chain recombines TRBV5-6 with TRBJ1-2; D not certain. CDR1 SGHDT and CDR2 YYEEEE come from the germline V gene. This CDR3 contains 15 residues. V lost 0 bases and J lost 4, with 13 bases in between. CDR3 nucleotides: TGTGCCAGCAGCTTGGGCAGGATCGAAAGCTATGGCTACACCTTC. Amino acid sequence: CASSLGRIESYGYTF.

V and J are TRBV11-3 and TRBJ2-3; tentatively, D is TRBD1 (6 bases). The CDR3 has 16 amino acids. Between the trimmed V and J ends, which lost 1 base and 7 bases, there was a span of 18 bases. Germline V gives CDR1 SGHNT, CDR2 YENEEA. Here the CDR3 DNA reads TGTGCCAGCAGCTTAGGGGAACAGGGATGGAGAAATACGCAGTATTTT. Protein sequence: CASSLGEQGWRNTQYF.

The CDR3 protein is CASSSKLAGGQFF. In DNA form, the CDR3 reads TGTGCCAGCAGCTCTAAATTAGCGGGAGGGCAGTTCTTC. The chain is built from TRBV11-3 and TRBJ2-1; 10 nucleotides align to TRBD2. Germline lookup yields CDR1 SGHNT and CDR2 YENEEA. Trimming removed 4 bases from V and 12 bases from J; junction bases left unmatched: 6. This CDR3 contains 13 residues. The full variable domain, in which reference TRBV11-3 and TRBJ2-1 provide the parts outside the CDR3, is EAGVVQSPRYKIIEKKQPVAFWCNPISGHNTLYWYLQNLGQGPELLIRYENEEAVDDSQLPKDRFSAERLKGVDSTLKIQPAELGDSAVYLCASSSKLAGGQFFGPGTRLTVL.

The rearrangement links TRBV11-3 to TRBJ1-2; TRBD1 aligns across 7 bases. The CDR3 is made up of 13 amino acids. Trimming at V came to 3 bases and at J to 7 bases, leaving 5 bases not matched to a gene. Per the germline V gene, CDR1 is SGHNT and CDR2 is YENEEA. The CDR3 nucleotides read TGTGCCAGCAGCTTCACAGGGGCGGTTGGCTACACCTTC. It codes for CASSFTGAVGYTF.

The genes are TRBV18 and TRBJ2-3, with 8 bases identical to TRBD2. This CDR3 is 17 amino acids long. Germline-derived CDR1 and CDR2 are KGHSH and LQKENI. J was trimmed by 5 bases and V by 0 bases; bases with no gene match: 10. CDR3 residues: CASSPPPGREVRDTQYF. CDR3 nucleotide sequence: TGTGCCAGCTCACCACCTCCCGGGAGGGAGGTAAGAGATACGCAGTATTTT.

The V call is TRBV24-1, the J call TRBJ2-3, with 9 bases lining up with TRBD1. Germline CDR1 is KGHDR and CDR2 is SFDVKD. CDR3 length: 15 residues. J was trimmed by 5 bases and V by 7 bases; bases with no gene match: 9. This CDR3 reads CATSRPGTGLDTQYF. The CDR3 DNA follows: TGTGCCACCAGCCGACCCGGGACAGGGTTAGATACGCAGTATTTT.